These 21 T cell receptor beta chains came from one sample sequenced in a study of blood T cells in healthy people across ages. It was with a sample-barcoded 5' primer and a J-beta primer mix that a second PCR of about 6 to 11 cycles was run. In TCRdb, the 5' RACE reads were re-called with MiXCR into one record per CDR3 protein. This sample yields about 600,000 distinct CDR3 sequences, of which less than 60% are seen a single time; 20% to 25% belongs to the top ten. Material: blood. The origin of the receptors is a man at least 80 years old in good health.

The J gene is TRBJ2-7, the V gene TRBV5-1; TRBD1 agrees at 7 bases. The end of the DNA is better explained by TRBJ2-4, so the J call may be wrong. The CDR3 length is 15 residues. The germline V gene encodes CDR1 SGHRS and CDR2 YFSETQ. For the CDR3, the DNA is TGCGCCAGCAGCTTGGCTGCGACAGGGTTGGACATTCAGTACTTC. It codes for CASSLAATGLDIQYF.

In its sample, this clonotype was seen once. J is TRBJ2-2 and V is TRBV6-2 or TRBV6-3; D gene uncertain. The V end lost 2 bases, the J end lost 4 bases, and 8 bases lay between the germline ends. This CDR3 is built from 14 residues. Germline lookup yields CDR1 MNHEY and CDR2 SVGEGT. CDR3 sequence: CASSYRRVTGELFF. The CDR3 region has the DNA TGTGCCAGCAGTTACCGGCGAGTCACCGGGGAGCTGTTTTTT.

This clonotype was counted only a few times. The genes are TRBV25-1 and TRBJ2-5; a possible D gene is TRBD2 (5 bases). V was cut by 11 bases and J by 5 bases, with 24 bases left in between. This CDR3 has 15 residues. Germline CDR1 is MGHDK and CDR2 is SYGVNS. CDR3 in DNA: TGTGCCGCAGCCGAAGGGAGTGACGGTCGGGAGACCCAGTACTTC. It encodes CAAAEGSDGRETQYF.

The rearrangement uses TRBV20-1 and TRBJ2-7; no firm D call. Deletions cut 3 bases from V and 0 bases from J, with 6 bases between. Germline lookup yields CDR1 DFQATT and CDR2 SNEGSKA (reference sequence). The CDR3 consists of 12 residues. The CDR3 nucleotides read TGCAGTGCTAGCTTGGACTCCTACGAGCAGTACTTC. It yields the protein CSASLDSYEQYF.

This clonotype was counted only a few times. This rearrangement joins TRBV20-1 to TRBJ2-3; 11 bases map to TRBD2. This CDR3 region has 13 residues. The ends lost 3 bases at V and 14 bases at J; junction bases unmatched: 10. Germline V gives CDR1 DFQATT, CDR2 SNEGSKA (reference sequence). DNA of the CDR3: TGCAGTGCTAGTGGCCTAGCGGGGGGCCATTGGTATTTT. It specifies CSASGLAGGHWYF.

The rearrangement joins TRBV29-1 to TRBJ2-2; 7 bases are shared with TRBD1. The CDR3 is made up of 16 amino acids. V was pared by 1 base and J by 5 bases, with 10 bases of the junction left unmatched. Germline V gene sequence: CDR1 SQVTM, CDR2 ANQGSEA. The CDR3 loop is CSVEGLQGYNTGELFF. In DNA form, the CDR3 reads TGCAGCGTTGAAGGATTACAGGGGTACAATACCGGGGAGCTGTTTTTT.

The chain has TRBV9 and TRBJ2-3; no firm D call. CDR3 size: 15 residues. Germline-derived CDR1 and CDR2 are SGDLS and YYNGEE. The ends were cut back, 2 bases at V and 1 base at J, with 11 bases in the middle. Here the CDR3 reads CASSVSGFGTDTQYF. The CDR3 nucleotides are TGTGCCAGCAGCGTGTCCGGGTTTGGCACAGATACGCAGTATTTT. Filled out from reference TRBV9 and TRBJ2-3, the complete variable domain reads DSGVTQTPKHLITATGQRVTLRCSPRSGDLSVYWYQQSLDQGLQFLIQYYNGEERAKGNILERFSAQQFPDLHSELNLSSLELGDSALYFCASSVSGFGTDTQYFGPGTRLTVL.

V and J are TRBV5-6 and TRBJ1-1; D is perhaps TRBD1 (5 bases). V was pared by 1 base and J by 1 base, with 8 bases between. The CDR3 length is 14 residues. Germline loops: CDR1 SGHDT, CDR2 YYEEEE. The CDR3 bases are TGTGCCAGCAGCTTGCGACAGCCGAACACTGAAGCTTTCTTT. This encodes CASSLRQPNTEAFF.

This CDR3 reads CASSAWTSGVGTDTQYF. The DNA of the CDR3 is TGTGCCAGCAGTGCTTGGACTAGCGGGGTGGGCACAGATACGCAGTATTTT. The V and J genes are TRBV25-1 and TRBJ2-3; TRBD2 agrees at 12 bases. Germline V CDR1 and CDR2: MGHDK, SYGVNS. This CDR3 region has 17 residues. With V trimmed by 4 bases and J by 1 base, 6 bases remained unmatched. The full variable domain, rest sourced from reference TRBV25-1 and TRBJ2-3, is EADIYQTPRYLVIGTGKKITLECSQTMGHDKMYWYQQDPGMELHLIHYSYGVNSTEKGDLSSESTVSRIRTEHFPLTLESARPSHTSQYLCASSAWTSGVGTDTQYFGPGTRLTVL.

The rearrangement uses TRBV20-1 and TRBJ2-7, with 12 nucleotides matching TRBD2. The germline gives CDR1 DFQATT, CDR2 SNEGSKA (reference sequence). This CDR3 spans 13 amino acids. Germline trimming cut 6 bases from V and 6 bases from J; bases unmatched to any gene: 6. Here the CDR3 DNA reads TGCAGTGCCCGACTAGCGGGAGTTGCCGAGCAGTACTTC. Amino acid sequence: CSARLAGVAEQYF.

This clonotype was recorded at least ten times. V gene TRBV7-9 combines with J gene TRBJ1-2, with 10 positions matching TRBD1. The V and J ends lost 4 bases and 3 bases, in that order; junction bases with no gene match: 11. The CDR3 is 17 residues long. Germline CDR1 SEHNR, CDR2 FQNEAQ (reference sequence). The CDR3 loop reads CASSSIPGTGVYYGYTF. The CDR3 DNA is TGTGCCAGCAGCTCGATTCCGGGGACAGGGGTGTACTATGGCTACACCTTC. Filled out from reference TRBV7-9 and TRBJ1-2, the complete variable domain reads DTGVSQNPRHKITKRGQNVTFRCDPISEHNRLYWYRQTLGQGPEFLTYFQNEAQLEKSRLLSDRFSAERPKGSFSTLEIQRTEQGDSAMYLCASSSIPGTGVYYGYTFGSGTRLTVV.

The chain employs TRBV7-2 and TRBJ2-1, with 11 bases aligning to TRBD2. The J segment lost 2 bases and the V segment lost 8 bases, leaving 5 bases of the junction unmatched. CDR1 and CDR2 from the germline V gene are SGHTA and FQGNSA. This CDR3 has 15 amino acids. CDR3 sequence (DNA): TGTGCCAGCGGTCTAGCGGGAGGAACCTACAATGAGCAGTTCTTC. As protein: CASGLAGGTYNEQFF.

The CDR3 nucleotides are TGTGCCTGGTCCGTGGCGGGGAATAGCAATCAGCCCCAGCATTTT. This codes for CAWSVAGNSNQPQHF. J is TRBJ1-5 and V is TRBV30; D gene ambiguous. Between the trimmed V and J ends, which lost 5 bases and 0 bases, there was a span of 14 bases. CDR3 length equals 15 residues. Germline-derived CDR1 and CDR2 are GTSNPN and SVGIG (reference sequence).

This rearrangement joins TRBV5-1 to TRBJ2-7, with 9 bases identical to TRBD1. CDR1 and CDR2 from the germline V gene are SGHRS and YFSETQ. V dropped 4 bases and J dropped 7; count of bases not matched to a gene: 9. The CDR3 totals 14 residues. The CDR3 sequence is CASSTEPGQGEQYF. CDR3 DNA: TGCGCCAGCAGCACCGAGCCGGGACAGGGTGAGCAGTACTTC.

In the case of this clonotype: This may arise from a read error, as a much more abundant clone is one base away. CDR3 amino acids: CTSSSYKGGFYEQYF. CDR3 sequence (DNA): TGTACCAGCAGTTCCTACAAAGGGGGCTTCTACGAGCAGTACTTC. The chain uses TRBV6-6 and TRBJ2-7; 7 bases line up with TRBD1. Germline values: CDR1 MNHNY, CDR2 SVGAGI (reference sequence). This CDR3 spans 15 amino acids.

CDR3 loop: CSASLGGTDTQYF. The CDR3, as DNA: TGCAGCGCCAGTCTCGGGGGCACAGATACGCAGTATTTT. The chain uses TRBV29-1 and TRBJ2-3; a possible D gene is TRBD2 (5 bases). CDR1 is SQVTM, CDR2 ANQGSEA, per germline. The V and J ends lost 7 bases and 1 base respectively, with 12 bases between them. The CDR3 covers 13 residues.

The V call is TRBV12-3 or TRBV12-4, the J call TRBJ2-7; 7 bases line up with TRBD2. The DNA end lines up better with TRBJ2-5; the J call may be wrong. CDR3 length: 14 residues. CDR3 residues: CASSFGGGVETQYF. Written as DNA, the CDR3 is TGTGCCAGCAGTTTTGGGGGAGGGGTAGAGACCCAGTACTTC.

This clonotype was found a few times. Being one base from a much bigger clone, this may be a read error. The chain combines TRBV6-5 with TRBJ2-7; 7 nucleotides match TRBD2. This CDR3 has 17 amino acids. J was trimmed by 0 bases and V by 4 bases; bases with no gene match: 12. Germline V gives CDR1 MNHEY, CDR2 SVGAGI. The chain's CDR3 is CASSSFGASGNSYEQYF. CDR3 bases: TGTGCCAGCAGTTCATTCGGGGCTAGCGGAAACTCCTACGAGCAGTACTTC.

This clonotype occurred many times. V usage is TRBV7-2 and J usage is TRBJ2-1; D perhaps matches TRBD1 (6 bases). The CDR3 has 15 amino acids. Trimming took 1 base from V and 5 from J, leaving 12 bases between them. Germline CDR1 is SGHTA and CDR2 is FQGNSA. CDR3: CASSLEGQSNNEQFF. For the CDR3, the DNA is TGTGCCAGCAGCTTAGAGGGACAAAGCAACAATGAGCAGTTCTTC.

This clonotype showed up just a few times. The chain is built from TRBV29-1 and TRBJ1-4; 10 bases match TRBD1. The V segment lost 7 bases and the J segment 7 bases; nucleotides outside the gene matches: 6. The CDR3 totals 13 residues. Germline assignment: CDR1 SQVTM and CDR2 ANQGSEA. The CDR3 DNA sequence: TGCAGCGGCTCGACAGGGGGCGTTGAAAAACTGTTTTTT. This gives the protein CSGSTGGVEKLFF. Combining the CDR3 with reference TRBV29-1 and TRBJ1-4 gives the whole variable domain SAVISQKPSRDICQRGTSLTIQCQVDSQVTMMFWYRQQPGQSLTLIATANQGSEATYESGFVIDKFPISRPNLTFSTLTVSNMSPEDSSIYLCSGSTGGVEKLFFGSGTQLSVL.

The CDR3: CASSLWVSNYNEQFF. CDR3 coding DNA: TGTGCCAGCAGCTTATGGGTCTCCAATTACAATGAGCAGTTCTTC. J is TRBJ2-1 and V is TRBV7-3; D is unclear. The V and J ends lost 2 bases and 4 bases respectively, with 12 bases between them. Germline lookup yields CDR1 SGHTA and CDR2 FQGTGA. The CDR3 covers 15 residues.